The entry below describes one TCR beta chain. The antigen remains undetermined. This sample is drawn from a study of T cell responses to AZD1222 COVID-19 vaccine. This CDR3 spans 16 amino acids. Germline CDR1 MNHNS, CDR2 SASEGT. Trimming pared 1 base from V and 2 bases from J, leaving 12 bases between. Some clones are missing from TCRdb's copy, which holds only in-frame ones; the method was immunoSEQ multiplex PCR. The table lists nearly 100,000 clones, roughly 88% of them singletons, with about 2.5% in the top ten. Study-wide findings and caveats: The study found Spike-specific TCR breadth and depth rose after two AZD1222 doses.

The TCR comes from an adult in good health. The sequenced sample was peripheral blood, obtained on day 0 of AZD1222 vaccination. V is TRBV6-1 and J is TRBJ1-3; D not certain. CDR3 nucleotides: TGTGCCAGCAGTGAAGTAGGAGGGAACACTGGAAACACCATATATTTT. As protein: CASSEVGGNTGNTIYF.